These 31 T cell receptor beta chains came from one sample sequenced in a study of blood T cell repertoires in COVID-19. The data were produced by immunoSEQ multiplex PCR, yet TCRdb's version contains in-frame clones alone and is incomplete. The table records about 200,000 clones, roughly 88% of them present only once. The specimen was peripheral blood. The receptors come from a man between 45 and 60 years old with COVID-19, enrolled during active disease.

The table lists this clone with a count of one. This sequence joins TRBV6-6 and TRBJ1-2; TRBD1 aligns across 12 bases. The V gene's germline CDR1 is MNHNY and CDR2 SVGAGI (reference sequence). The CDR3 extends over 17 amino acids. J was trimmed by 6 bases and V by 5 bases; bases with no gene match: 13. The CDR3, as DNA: TGTGCCAGCAGTCCGACGTCGGGACAGGGGGCGAGGGATGGCTACACCTTC. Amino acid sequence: CASSPTSGQGARDGYTF.

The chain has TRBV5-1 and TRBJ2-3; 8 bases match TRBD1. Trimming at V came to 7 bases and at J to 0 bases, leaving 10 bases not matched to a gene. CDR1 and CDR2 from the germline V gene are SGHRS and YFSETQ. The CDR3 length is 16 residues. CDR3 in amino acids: CASVLGTGHSTDTQYF. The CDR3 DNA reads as TGCGCCAGCGTCCTAGGGACAGGACATAGCACAGATACGCAGTATTTT.

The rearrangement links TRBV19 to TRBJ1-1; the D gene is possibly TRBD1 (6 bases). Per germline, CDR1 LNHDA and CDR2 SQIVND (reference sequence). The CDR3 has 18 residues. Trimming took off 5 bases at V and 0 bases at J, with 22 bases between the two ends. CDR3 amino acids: CASSPPGTGLSMNTEAFF. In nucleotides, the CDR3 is TGTGCCAGTAGTCCTCCCGGCACAGGGCTAAGCATGAACACTGAAGCTTTCTTT.

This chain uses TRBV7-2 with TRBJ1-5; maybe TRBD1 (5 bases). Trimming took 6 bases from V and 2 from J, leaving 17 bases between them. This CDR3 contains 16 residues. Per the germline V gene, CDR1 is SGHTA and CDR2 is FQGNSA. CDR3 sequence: CASRPTGNEGNQPQHF. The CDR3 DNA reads TGTGCCAGCAGGCCTACAGGCAACGAGGGCAATCAGCCCCAGCATTTT.

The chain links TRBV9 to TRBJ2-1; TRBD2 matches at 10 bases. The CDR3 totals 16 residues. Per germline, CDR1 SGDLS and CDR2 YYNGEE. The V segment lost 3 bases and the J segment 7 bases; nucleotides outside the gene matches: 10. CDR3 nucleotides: TGTGCCAGCAGCGCTGGACTAGCGGCCTCTCGGAATGAGCAGTTCTTC. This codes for CASSAGLAASRNEQFF.

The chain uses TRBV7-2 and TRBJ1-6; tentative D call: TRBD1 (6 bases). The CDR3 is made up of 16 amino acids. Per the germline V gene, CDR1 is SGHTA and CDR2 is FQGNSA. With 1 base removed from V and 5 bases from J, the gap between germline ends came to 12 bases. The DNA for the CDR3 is TGTGCCAGCAGCTTAGTACCAAGGGGGAATAATTCACCCCTCCACTTT. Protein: CASSLVPRGNNSPLHF.

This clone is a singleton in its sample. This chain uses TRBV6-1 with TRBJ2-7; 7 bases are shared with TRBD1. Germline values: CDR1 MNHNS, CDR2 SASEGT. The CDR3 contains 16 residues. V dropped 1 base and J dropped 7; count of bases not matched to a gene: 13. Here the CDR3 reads CASSEGAPGGRVEQYF. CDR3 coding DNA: TGTGCCAGCAGTGAAGGGGCGCCAGGGGGTCGGGTAGAGCAGTACTTC.

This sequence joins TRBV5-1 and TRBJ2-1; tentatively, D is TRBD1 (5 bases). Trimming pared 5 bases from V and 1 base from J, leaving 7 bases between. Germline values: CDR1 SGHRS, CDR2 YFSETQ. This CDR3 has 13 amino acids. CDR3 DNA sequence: TGCGCCAGCAGAACAGGTTCCTACAATGAGCAGTTCTTC. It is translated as CASRTGSYNEQFF.

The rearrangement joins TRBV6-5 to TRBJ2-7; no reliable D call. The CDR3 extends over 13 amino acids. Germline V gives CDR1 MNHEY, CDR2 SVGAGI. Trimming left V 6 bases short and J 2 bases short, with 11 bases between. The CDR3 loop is CASSRNSPYEQYF. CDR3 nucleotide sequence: TGTGCCAGCAGCCGCAACTCCCCCTACGAGCAGTACTTC.

The CDR3 sequence: CASSPRGKEKLFF. CDR3 DNA: TGTGCCAGCTCGCCCCGGGGGAAGGAAAAACTGTTTTTT. The chain joins TRBV18 to TRBJ1-4; D is possibly TRBD1 (5 bases). The CDR3 sequence is 13 residues long. The V gene's germline CDR1 is KGHSH and CDR2 LQKENI. Trimming stripped 6 bases from V and 8 bases from J, with 13 bases between.

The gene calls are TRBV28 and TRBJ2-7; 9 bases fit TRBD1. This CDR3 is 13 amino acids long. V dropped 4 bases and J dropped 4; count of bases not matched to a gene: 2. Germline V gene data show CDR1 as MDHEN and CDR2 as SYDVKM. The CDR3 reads CASSSGQGYEQYF. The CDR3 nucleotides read TGTGCCAGCAGTTCGGGACAGGGATACGAGCAGTACTTC.

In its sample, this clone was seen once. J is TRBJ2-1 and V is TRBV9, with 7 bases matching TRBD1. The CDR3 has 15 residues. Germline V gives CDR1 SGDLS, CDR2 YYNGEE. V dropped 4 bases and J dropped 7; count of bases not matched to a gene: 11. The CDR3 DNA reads TGTGCCAGCAGCACAAATCAGGGGGTTGGTAATGAGCAGTTCTTC. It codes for CASSTNQGVGNEQFF. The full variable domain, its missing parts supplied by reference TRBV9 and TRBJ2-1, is DSGVTQTPKHLITATGQRVTLRCSPRSGDLSVYWYQQSLDQGLQFLIQYYNGEERAKGNILERFSAQQFPDLHSELNLSSLELGDSALYFCASSTNQGVGNEQFFGPGTRLTVL.

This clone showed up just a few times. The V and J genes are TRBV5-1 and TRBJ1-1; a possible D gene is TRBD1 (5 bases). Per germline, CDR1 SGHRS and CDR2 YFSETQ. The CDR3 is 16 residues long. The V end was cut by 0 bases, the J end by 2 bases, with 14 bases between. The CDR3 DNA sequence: TGCGCCAGCAGCTTGGGCAGCTCAGGGATTAACACTGAAGCTTTCTTT. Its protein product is CASSLGSSGINTEAFF.

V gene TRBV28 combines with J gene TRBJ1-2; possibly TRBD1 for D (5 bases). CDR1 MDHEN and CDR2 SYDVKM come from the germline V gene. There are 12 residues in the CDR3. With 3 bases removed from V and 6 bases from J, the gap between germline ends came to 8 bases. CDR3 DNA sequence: TGTGCCAGCAGTTTGGGGGGGGATGGCTACACCTTC. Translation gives CASSLGGDGYTF.

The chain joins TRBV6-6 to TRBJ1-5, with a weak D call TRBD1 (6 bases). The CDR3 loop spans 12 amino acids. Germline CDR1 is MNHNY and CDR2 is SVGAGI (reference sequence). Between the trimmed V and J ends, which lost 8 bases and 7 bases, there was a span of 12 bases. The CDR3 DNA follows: TGTGCCAGCTGGGGGGGGCTCCAGCCCCAGCATTTT. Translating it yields CASWGGLQPQHF.

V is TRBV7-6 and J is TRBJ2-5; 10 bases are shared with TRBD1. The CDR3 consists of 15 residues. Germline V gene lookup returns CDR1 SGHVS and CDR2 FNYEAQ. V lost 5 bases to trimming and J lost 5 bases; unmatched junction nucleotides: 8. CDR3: CASSTGTGDSETQYF. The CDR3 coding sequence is TGTGCCAGCAGCACCGGGACAGGGGATTCGGAGACCCAGTACTTC.

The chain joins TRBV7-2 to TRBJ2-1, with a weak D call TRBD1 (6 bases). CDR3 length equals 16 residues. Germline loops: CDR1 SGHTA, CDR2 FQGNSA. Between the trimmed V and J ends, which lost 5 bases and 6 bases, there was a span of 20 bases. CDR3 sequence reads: CASSPQGKRRSNEQFF. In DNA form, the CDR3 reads TGTGCCAGCAGCCCTCAGGGGAAGCGGAGGTCCAATGAGCAGTTCTTC.

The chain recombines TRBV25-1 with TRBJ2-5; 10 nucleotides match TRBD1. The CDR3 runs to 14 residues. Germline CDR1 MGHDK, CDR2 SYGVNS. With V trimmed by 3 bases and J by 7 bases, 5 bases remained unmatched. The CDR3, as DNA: TGTGCCAGCAGTGAGCCGGGACAGGGGAGGACCCAGTACTTC. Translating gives CASSEPGQGRTQYF.

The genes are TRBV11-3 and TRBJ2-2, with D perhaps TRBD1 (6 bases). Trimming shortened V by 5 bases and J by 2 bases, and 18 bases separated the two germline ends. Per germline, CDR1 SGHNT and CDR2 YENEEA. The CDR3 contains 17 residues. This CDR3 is CASSPRGGRGNTGELFF. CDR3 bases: TGTGCCAGCAGCCCCCGTGGAGGCAGGGGCAACACCGGGGAGCTGTTTTTT.

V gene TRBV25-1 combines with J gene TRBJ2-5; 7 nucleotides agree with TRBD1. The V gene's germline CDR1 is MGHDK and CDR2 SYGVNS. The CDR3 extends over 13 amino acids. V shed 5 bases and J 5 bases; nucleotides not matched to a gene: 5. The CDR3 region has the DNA TGTGCCAGCAGTAAACAGGGGTCGGAGACCCAGTACTTC. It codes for CASSKQGSETQYF.

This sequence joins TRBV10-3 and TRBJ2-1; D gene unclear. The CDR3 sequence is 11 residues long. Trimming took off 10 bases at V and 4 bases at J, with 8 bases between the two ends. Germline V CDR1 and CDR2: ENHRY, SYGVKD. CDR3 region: CATLQYNEQFF. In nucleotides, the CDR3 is TGTGCCACCCTACAGTACAATGAGCAGTTCTTC.

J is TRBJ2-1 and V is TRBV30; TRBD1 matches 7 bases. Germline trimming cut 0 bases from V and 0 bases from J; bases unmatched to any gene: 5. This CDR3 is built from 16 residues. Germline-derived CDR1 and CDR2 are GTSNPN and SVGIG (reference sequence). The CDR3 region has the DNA TGTGCCTGGAGTGTACCCAGGGGGTTCTCCTACAATGAGCAGTTCTTC. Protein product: CAWSVPRGFSYNEQFF.

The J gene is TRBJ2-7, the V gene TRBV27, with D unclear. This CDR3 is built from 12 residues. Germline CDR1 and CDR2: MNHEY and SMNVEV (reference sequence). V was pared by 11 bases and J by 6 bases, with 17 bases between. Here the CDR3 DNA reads TGTGCCGCCAGCAGCCTTCGAGGCGAGCAGTACTTC. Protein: CAASSLRGEQYF.

CDR3 bases: TGTGCCAGCTCCCAGGGGACTAGCGGGGAAGGTACGCAGTATTTT. Translated: CASSQGTSGEGTQYF. This rearrangement joins TRBV18 to TRBJ2-3, with 13 bases matching TRBD2. CDR3 size: 15 residues. Trimming at V came to 6 bases and at J to 8 bases, leaving 8 bases not matched to a gene. Germline V gene lookup returns CDR1 KGHSH and CDR2 LQKENI.

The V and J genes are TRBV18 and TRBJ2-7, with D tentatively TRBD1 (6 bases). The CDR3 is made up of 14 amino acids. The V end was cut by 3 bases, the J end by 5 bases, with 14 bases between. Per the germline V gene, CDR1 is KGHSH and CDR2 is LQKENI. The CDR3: CASSPFNRDDEQYF. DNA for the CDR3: TGTGCCAGCTCACCCTTCAACAGGGACGACGAGCAGTACTTC.

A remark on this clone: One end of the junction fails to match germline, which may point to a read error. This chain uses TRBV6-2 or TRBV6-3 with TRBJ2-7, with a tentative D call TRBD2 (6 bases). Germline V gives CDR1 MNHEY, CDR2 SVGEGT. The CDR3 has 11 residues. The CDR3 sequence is CASSYSTGLEF. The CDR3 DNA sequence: TGTGCCAGCAGTTACTCAACGGGACTCGAGTTC.

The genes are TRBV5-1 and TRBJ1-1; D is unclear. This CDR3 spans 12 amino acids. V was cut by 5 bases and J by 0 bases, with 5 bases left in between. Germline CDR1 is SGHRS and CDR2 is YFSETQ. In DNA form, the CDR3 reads TGCGCCAGCAGGAGGGTGAACACTGAAGCTTTCTTT. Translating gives CASRRVNTEAFF.

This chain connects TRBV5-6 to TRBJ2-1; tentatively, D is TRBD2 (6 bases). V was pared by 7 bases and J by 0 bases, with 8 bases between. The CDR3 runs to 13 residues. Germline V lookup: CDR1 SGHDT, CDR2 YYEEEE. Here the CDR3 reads CASAGSSYNEQFF. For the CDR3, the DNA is TGTGCCAGCGCGGGGAGCTCCTACAATGAGCAGTTCTTC.

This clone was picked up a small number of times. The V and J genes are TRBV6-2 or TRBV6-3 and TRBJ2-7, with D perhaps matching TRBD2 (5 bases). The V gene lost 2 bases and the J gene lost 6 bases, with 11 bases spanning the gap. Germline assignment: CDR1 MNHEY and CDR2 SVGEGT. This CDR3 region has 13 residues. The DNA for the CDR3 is TGTGCCAGCAGTTACCCCGGGGTGGGCGAGCAGTACTTC. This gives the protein CASSYPGVGEQYF.

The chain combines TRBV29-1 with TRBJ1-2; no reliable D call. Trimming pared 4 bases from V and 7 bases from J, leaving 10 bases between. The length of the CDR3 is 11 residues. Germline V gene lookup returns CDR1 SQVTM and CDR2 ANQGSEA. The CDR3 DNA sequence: TGCAGCGTTGTCGGCGGCGTTGGCTACACCTTC. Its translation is CSVVGGVGYTF.

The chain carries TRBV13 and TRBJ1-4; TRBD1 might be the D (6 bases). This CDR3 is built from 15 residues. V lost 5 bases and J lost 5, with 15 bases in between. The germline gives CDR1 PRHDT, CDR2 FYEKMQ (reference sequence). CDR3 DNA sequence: TGTGCCAGCAGCCTGAGGACAGATAGAAATGAAAAACTGTTTTTT. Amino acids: CASSLRTDRNEKLFF.